Below, one T cell receptor beta chain is given with its context. This same CDR3 is encoded by further DNA sequences in the sample. Original methodology: Amplifying reference gene primers gave estimates of nucleated cell counts. The repertoire was sequenced with immunoSEQ multiplex PCR; TCRdb's copy has only in-frame clones and lacks some. D and trimming were read from the DNA, whereas the V and J calls and clone size are those reported in that table. The sample has a few hundred thousand clones; approximately 90% are singletons. This entry belongs to a study of blood T cell repertoires in COVID-19. About the study: Whether acute or convalescent, the COVID-19 samples came from the United States, Italy and Spain. T cells, B-cell-depleted T cells, or PBMCs supplied cDNA or gDNA.

The sequence was collected from a man aged 18 to 30 with active or convalescent COVID-19. Sample: peripheral blood.

CDR3 residues: CASSSYYEQYF. Written as DNA, the CDR3 is TGTGCCAGCAGCTCCTACTACGAGCAGTACTTC. V is TRBV5-6 and J is TRBJ2-7; no clear D gene. This CDR3 is built from 11 residues. From germline, CDR1 is SGHDT and CDR2 YYEEEE. The germline V and J ends were trimmed by 3 bases and 3 bases, with 4 bases remaining between them. Combining the CDR3 with reference TRBV5-6 and TRBJ2-7 gives the whole variable domain DAGVTQSPTHLIKTRGQQVTLRCSPKSGHDTVSWYQQALGQGPQFIFQYYEEEERQRGNFPDRFSGHQFPNYSSELNVNALLLGDSALYLCASSSYYEQYFGPGTRLTVT.